This T cell receptor beta chain was identified during a study of shared clonotypes between healthy human individuals (dated by TCRdb to the early 2020s). Turning to the overall study: The cohort included three men and a couple of women between 18 and 49 years of age. Per donor, three plates each were used for CD4 naive and CD4 memory, two for CD8 naive, and one for CD8 memory. To estimate repertoire size and how much clonotype sharing occurs between individuals, the study deeply sequenced the blood TCR repertoires of five healthy adults. Libraries were prepared and TCR repertoires were sequenced by different laboratories using diverse techniques, in order to increase sequencing depth and limit assay-specific biases. Between about 0.8 and 8.9 billion PBMCs per donor were obtained by leukapheresis. The paper as a whole reports these results and caveats: Compared with non-shared clonotypes, clonotypes shared by all four sorted-subset donors had higher generation probabilities. Incomplete sequencing was indicated by rarefaction of sorted-subset datasets, despite the large sequencing depth. Sampling was restricted to blood, and TCR repertoires in tissues likely differ from the TCR repertoires found in blood. Naive subsets generally had larger estimated clonotype richness than memory subsets. The genetic and exposure-history diversity represented was limited by the small number of donors. Across four donors, around 5% of naive CD4, roughly 3.4% of naive CD8, about 2% of memory CD4, and over 0.35% of memory CD8 clonotypes were shared. Pairwise subsampling led to the expectation that sequencing depth would affect the degree of clonotype sharing among donors.

Using the deep immunoSEQ assay, TCR CDR3 regions were amplified from genomic DNA by multiplex PCR. For each cell subset, the extracted genomic DNA was distributed evenly across all wells of several immunoSEQ 96-well plates, and each plate served as one replicate. Each replicate PCR for sorted subsets received around 210 ng genomic DNA, equal to 30,000 or so T cell genomes. Purified libraries were quantified with a Qubit 3.0 fluorometer, sized on a Bioanalyzer 2100, and re-quantified with the KAPA Library Quantification kit. Each immunoSEQ 96-well plate was sequenced on its own single-read 150-cycle Illumina NextSeq 550 flow cell. The original pipeline was this. Because the immunoSEQ output held only junctional sequences and lacked quality scores, the filtering could not match the filtering applied to full-length reads. To assign V/J genes and CDR3, sequences were annotated using PyIR, a Python wrapper for IgBLAST v1.9, with IMGT germline references. Reads were filtered out if the reads had weak V/J assignments (E-value above 1e-6), no CDR3, stop codons, out-of-frame junctions, or ambiguous translated residues. V3J clonotypes were defined as sequences sharing the same inferred V gene, J gene, and CDR3 amino acid sequence. To compute the percentage overlap between repertoires, the number of shared unique clonotypes was divided by the size of the smaller repertoire. Repertoire richness was assessed with RTK rarefaction, the Chao1 estimator, and Recon v2.1 estimates of unobserved clonotypes. Generation probabilities for all TCRbeta clonotypes obtained by the gDNA method from a handful of donors were computed using OLGA. TCRdb re-hosts the immuneACCESS table, in-frame sequences only. Its copies lack some clones; in the studies checked, an unresolved V gene accounts for under half of them, and the cause for the rest is not known. That table supplies the V and J calls and clone size; D and trimming were determined from the DNA. This sample lists over 2,000,000 clones; roughly 95% were detected once. The ten largest clones take up approximately 1.6% of the sample.

This clone was counted once. This receptor's antigen is unknown. No base quality values were provided; no much bigger clone lies one nucleotide off. CD8 naive samples were obtained by positive selection for CCR7 among CD45RO-negative cells, yielding a CD45RA+CCR7+ population from which TemRA cells were excluded. Healthy HIV-negative adults with no recently reported acute infections or vaccinations were included as donors. Every donor was a Caucasian adult residing in Nashville, Tennessee, USA. Blood was collected by leukapheresis, and PBMCs were isolated by Ficoll-Histopaque density gradient centrifugation and then cryopreserved in liquid nitrogen vapor phase. Analytical flow cytometry was used to check the purity and quantity of each magnetically sorted T cell population. Each sorted fraction had its genomic DNA isolated and then quantified by UV absorbance on a Nanodrop 2000c. What was sequenced was naive CD8+ T cells from PBMCs. The sample's cell subset or site, from its label and the paper: CD45RA+CCR7+. The clonotype was recovered from a man between 18 and 35 years old in good health. Some clones in this sample may be carry-over from other donors' samples.

Read as DNA, the sequence is TGTGCCAGCAGCTTGGGCTACACAGATACGCAGTATTTT. Translated, this is CASSLGYTDTQYF. The chain is assembled from TRBV13 and TRBJ2-3; the D gene cannot be resolved reliably. Deletion took 3 bases off V and 2 bases off J, with a span of 6 bases between the germline ends. The CDR3, cysteine through phenylalanine, is 13 amino acids long. CDR3 DNA only is kept here, 39 bases in frame from base 1. Looking up the germline V gene (reference sequence) yields CDR1 PRHDT and CDR2 FYEKMQ.